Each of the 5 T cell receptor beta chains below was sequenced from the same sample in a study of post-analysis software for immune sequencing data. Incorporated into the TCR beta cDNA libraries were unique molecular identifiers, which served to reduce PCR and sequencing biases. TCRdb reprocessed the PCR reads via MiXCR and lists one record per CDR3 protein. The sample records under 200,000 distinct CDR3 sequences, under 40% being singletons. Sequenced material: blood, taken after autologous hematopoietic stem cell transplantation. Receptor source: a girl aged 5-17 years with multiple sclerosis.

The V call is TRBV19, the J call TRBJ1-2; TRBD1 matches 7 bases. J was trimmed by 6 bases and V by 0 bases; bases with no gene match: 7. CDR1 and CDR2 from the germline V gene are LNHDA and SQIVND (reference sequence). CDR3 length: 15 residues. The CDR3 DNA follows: TGTGCCAGTAGTATAGAGAGTTGGGACAGAGATGGCTACACCTTC. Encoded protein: CASSIESWDRDGYTF.

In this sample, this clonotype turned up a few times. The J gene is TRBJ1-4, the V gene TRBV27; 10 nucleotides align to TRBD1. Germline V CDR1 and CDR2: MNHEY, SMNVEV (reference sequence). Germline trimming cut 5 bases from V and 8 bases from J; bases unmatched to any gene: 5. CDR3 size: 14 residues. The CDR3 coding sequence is TGTGCCAGCAGTCTCGGACAGGGGGGCGAAAAACTGTTTTTT. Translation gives CASSLGQGGEKLFF.

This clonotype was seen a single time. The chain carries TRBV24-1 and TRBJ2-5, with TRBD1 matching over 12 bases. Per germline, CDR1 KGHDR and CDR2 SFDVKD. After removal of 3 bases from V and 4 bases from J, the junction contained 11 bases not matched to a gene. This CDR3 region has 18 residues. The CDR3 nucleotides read TGTGCCACCAGTGATCCAGTGGGGGACAGGGGGCCGAGAGAGACCCAGTACTTC. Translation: CATSDPVGDRGPRETQYF.

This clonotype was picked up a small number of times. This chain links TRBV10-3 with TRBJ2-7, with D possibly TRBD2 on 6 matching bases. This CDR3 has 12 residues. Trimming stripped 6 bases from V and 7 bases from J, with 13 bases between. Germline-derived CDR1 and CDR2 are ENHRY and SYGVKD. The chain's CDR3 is CAIREGLGEQYF. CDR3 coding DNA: TGTGCCATCAGGGAGGGACTGGGTGAGCAGTACTTC.

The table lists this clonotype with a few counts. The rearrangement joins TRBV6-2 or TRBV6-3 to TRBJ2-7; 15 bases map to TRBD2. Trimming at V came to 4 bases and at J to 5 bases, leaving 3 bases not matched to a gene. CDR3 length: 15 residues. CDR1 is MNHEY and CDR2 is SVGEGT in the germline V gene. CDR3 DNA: TGTGCCAGCAGTTCGGGACTAGCGGGAGGAGACGAGCAGTACTTC. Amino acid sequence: CASSSGLAGGDEQYF.